This TCR beta chain was sequenced for a study of cytomegalovirus exposure and HLA in healthy donors. Both 60 Vbeta primers and 13 Jbeta primers went into the PCR. The protocol was immunoSEQ multiplex PCR, while the TCRdb copy is restricted to in-frame clones and leaves out a portion. The sample has 150,000 or so clones; 82% are singletons. The CDR3 runs to 14 residues. The germline V and J ends were trimmed by 3 bases and 5 bases, with 8 bases remaining between them. Germline V lookup: CDR1 KGHSH, CDR2 LQKENI. Turning to this clone: The target antigen is unknown.

Broader study findings: Overall, approximately 150 TCR beta chains were annotated as cytomegalovirus-associated.

The specimen was PBMCs. V and J are TRBV18 and TRBJ1-6; D is uncertain. This receptor was identified in a woman aged 50 to 65 in good health and CMV-seropositive. The CDR3 DNA sequence: TGTGCCAGCTCACCGGACTGGAATAATTCACCCCTCCACTTT. It codes for CASSPDWNNSPLHF.